These 27 T cell receptor beta chains originate from one sample sequenced in a study of blood T cell repertoires in COVID-19. Clones were read by immunoSEQ multiplex PCR, and TCRdb kept only the in-frame ones, dropping some. The sample lists roughly 150,000 clones; about 85% were seen once. What was sequenced was peripheral blood. The receptors shown here come from a woman aged 60 to 75 with COVID-19, enrolled during active disease.

In DNA, the CDR3 is TGTGCCAGCAGCTTAGGGCGGGAGGGGCAGTTCTTC. Amino acid sequence: CASSLGREGQFF. The chain links TRBV11-2 to TRBJ2-1; 9 nucleotides match TRBD2. V lost 1 base to trimming and J lost 12 bases; unmatched junction nucleotides: 1. CDR3 size: 12 residues. The germline CDR1 and CDR2 sequences are SGHAT and FQNNGV.

V usage is TRBV5-6 and J usage is TRBJ2-1; the match to TRBD1 covers 9 bases. The CDR3 runs 17 residues. V shed 2 bases and J 3 bases; nucleotides not matched to a gene: 9. CDR1 and CDR2 from the germline V gene are SGHDT and YYEEEE. Here the CDR3 reads CASSFRTGTGYYNEQFF. The DNA of the CDR3 is TGTGCCAGCAGCTTTCGCACCGGGACAGGGTACTACAATGAGCAGTTCTTC.

The rearrangement links TRBV5-6 to TRBJ1-3; maybe TRBD1 (5 bases). In germline, CDR1 is SGHDT, CDR2 YYEEEE. Trimming removed 3 bases at V and 4 bases at J, with 11 bases between. CDR3 size: 14 residues. The CDR3 protein is CASSWQGAGNTIYF. The CDR3 nucleotides are TGTGCCAGCAGCTGGCAAGGGGCAGGAAACACCATATATTTT.

This clone was counted once. The same CDR3 is also encoded by other DNA sequences in this sample. This sequence joins TRBV5-1 and TRBJ1-1; D remains ambiguous. Germline lookup yields CDR1 SGHRS and CDR2 YFSETQ. The CDR3 sequence is 13 residues long. The V end lost 0 bases, the J end lost 5 bases, and 8 bases lay between the germline ends. The CDR3 spells CASSLGGRTEAFF. CDR3 nucleotide sequence: TGCGCCAGCAGCTTGGGCGGGAGGACTGAAGCTTTCTTT.

This chain joins TRBV19 and TRBJ2-3; TRBD2 might be the D (7 bases). V was pared by 3 bases and J by 0 bases, with 16 bases between. CDR1 and CDR2 (germline): LNHDA, SQIVND (reference sequence). The CDR3 has 17 amino acids. CDR3 residues: CASSMGSGTPSTDTQYF. The CDR3 DNA sequence: TGTGCCAGTAGTATGGGGAGCGGGACACCAAGCACAGATACGCAGTATTTT. Filled out from reference TRBV19 and TRBJ2-3, the complete variable domain reads DGGITQSPKYLFRKEGQNVTLSCEQNLNHDAMYWYRQDPGQGLRLIYYSQIVNDFQKGDIAEGYSVSREKKESFPLTVTSAQKNPTAFYLCASSMGSGTPSTDTQYFGPGTRLTVL.

The gene calls are TRBV30 and TRBJ2-3; the D gene is possibly TRBD2 (6 bases). The CDR3 length is 13 residues. V lost 3 bases and J lost 8, with 15 bases in between. Germline CDR1 reads GTSNPN; CDR2 reads SVGIG (reference sequence). This chain's CDR3 is CAWRVASVPTQYF. Here the CDR3 DNA reads TGTGCCTGGAGGGTGGCTAGCGTGCCTACGCAGTATTTT.

This clone showed up just once. The chain recombines TRBV6-5 with TRBJ1-1; 7 bases agree with TRBD1. This CDR3 contains 13 residues. Germline V gene data show CDR1 as MNHEY and CDR2 as SVGAGI. Trimming took 7 bases from V and 4 from J; bases not matched to a gene: 6. CDR3 sequence: CASNFQGGTEAFF. The CDR3, as DNA: TGTGCCAGCAATTTTCAGGGGGGCACTGAAGCTTTCTTT.

The J gene is TRBJ2-7, the V gene TRBV11-2, with no clear D. The CDR3 runs 14 residues. V was trimmed by 2 bases and J by 0 bases, leaving 8 bases between them. Germline CDR1 SGHAT, CDR2 FQNNGV. CDR3 amino acids: CASSLSFSSYEQYF. The CDR3 nucleotides are TGTGCCAGCAGCTTAAGTTTCAGCTCCTACGAGCAGTACTTC.

The chain combines TRBV27 with TRBJ1-1, with 7 positions matching TRBD1. The CDR3 contains 14 residues. Trimming removed 3 bases from V and 6 bases from J; junction bases left unmatched: 7. Germline V CDR1 and CDR2: MNHEY, SMNVEV (reference sequence). The CDR3, as DNA: TGTGCCAGCAGTTTTCGGTGGGACAGACCTGAAGCTTTCTTT. The encoded protein is CASSFRWDRPEAFF.

With regard to this clone: The sample holds other DNA sequences that translate to the same CDR3. This chain connects TRBV5-1 to TRBJ1-6; D ambiguous. Germline V lookup: CDR1 SGHRS, CDR2 YFSETQ. The CDR3 has 13 amino acids. V gave up 2 bases and J gave up 7 bases, with 7 bases separating them. In DNA form, the CDR3 reads TGCGCCAGCAGCTTAGGAGCCAATTCACCCCTCCACTTT. Translated: CASSLGANSPLHF.

This sequence joins TRBV10-3 and TRBJ1-2; D gene unclear. Trimming stripped 4 bases from V and 7 bases from J, with 10 bases between. CDR1 and CDR2 (germline): ENHRY, SYGVKD. The CDR3 loop spans 12 amino acids. The CDR3 loop reads CAISGDIAGYTF. The CDR3 DNA sequence: TGTGCCATCAGTGGTGACATCGCTGGCTACACCTTC.

This rearrangement joins TRBV6-1 to TRBJ1-2, with D perhaps matching TRBD1 (6 bases). The CDR3 runs 15 residues. V was cut by 0 bases and J by 7 bases, with 15 bases left in between. Germline CDR1 and CDR2: MNHNS and SASEGT. For the CDR3, the DNA is TGTGCCAGCAGTGAAGCTGGGGGGGCGCTAGGTGGCTACACCTTC. The encoded protein is CASSEAGGALGGYTF.

This sequence joins TRBV14 and TRBJ1-1, with D unresolved. This CDR3 comprises 15 residues. CDR1 and CDR2 from the germline V gene are SGHDN and FVKESK. V gave up 1 base and J gave up 6 bases, with 15 bases separating them. CDR3 in DNA: TGTGCCAGCAGCCAAGCCCTTGGGAGTTCGGCTGAAGCTTTCTTT. It codes for CASSQALGSSAEAFF. The full variable domain, with the rest looked up from reference TRBV14 and TRBJ1-1, is EAGVTQFPSHSVIEKGQTVTLRCDPISGHDNLYWYRRVMGKEIKFLLHFVKESKQDESGMPNNRFLAERTGGTYSTLKVQPAELEDSGVYFCASSQALGSSAEAFFGQGTRLTVV.

The chain combines TRBV2 with TRBJ2-1; TRBD2 matches 10 bases. From germline, CDR1 is SNHLY and CDR2 FYNNEI. V shed 8 bases, J shed 6 bases, and the junction held 13 bases outside the gene matches. The CDR3 length is 16 residues. This chain's CDR3 is CASSREASGSLNEQFF. The CDR3 bases are TGTGCCAGCTCCCGTGAGGCTAGCGGGAGCCTCAATGAGCAGTTCTTC.

The genes are TRBV5-1 and TRBJ2-2; D uncertain. CDR1 is SGHRS and CDR2 is YFSETQ in the germline V gene. This CDR3 has 15 amino acids. V lost 1 base, J lost 0 bases, and 7 bases lay in between. CDR3 nucleotide sequence: TGCGCCAGCAGCTTGTTGGCCACGAACACCGGGGAGCTGTTTTTT. Protein product: CASSLLATNTGELFF.

This clone was recorded once. The CDR3 DNA is TGTGCCAGCAGCGTAGACTCTAGCAGATGGTACGAGCAGTACTTC. The encoded protein is CASSVDSSRWYEQYF. The chain couples TRBV9 to TRBJ2-7, with D perhaps TRBD2 (5 bases). Germline V gene sequence: CDR1 SGDLS, CDR2 YYNGEE. The length of the CDR3 is 15 residues. Trimming pared 0 bases from V and 4 bases from J, leaving 14 bases between. Together with reference TRBV9 and TRBJ2-7, the CDR3 gives the full variable domain: DSGVTQTPKHLITATGQRVTLRCSPRSGDLSVYWYQQSLDQGLQFLIQYYNGEERAKGNILERFSAQQFPDLHSELNLSSLELGDSALYFCASSVDSSRWYEQYFGPGTRLTVT.

Note on this clone: This sample also contains other DNA sequences that code for the same CDR3. V gene TRBV19 combines with J gene TRBJ1-1, with D possibly matching TRBD1 (6 bases). CDR1 LNHDA and CDR2 SQIVND come from the germline V gene (reference sequence). The CDR3 runs to 14 residues. V lost 3 bases and J 2 bases, leaving 10 bases between the germline ends. CDR3 in amino acids: CASSIRGPNTEAFF. DNA of the CDR3: TGTGCCAGTAGTATCAGGGGTCCTAACACTGAAGCTTTCTTT.

The chain is built from TRBV23-1 and TRBJ1-2; D perhaps matches TRBD1 (6 bases). TRBV23-1 is identified as an open reading frame with a role that is uncertain. V lost 1 base and J lost 8, with 14 bases in between. The CDR3 is made up of 14 amino acids. CDR3 nucleotides: TGCGCCAGCAGTCAATGGACAGAAGCTAGCGGCTACACCTTC. It codes for CASSQWTEASGYTF.

The V gene is TRBV19, the J gene TRBJ1-3; tentatively, D is TRBD1 (6 bases). The CDR3 has 15 residues. Germline CDR1 reads LNHDA; CDR2 reads SQIVND (reference sequence). V lost 3 bases and J 3 bases, leaving 12 bases between the germline ends. The CDR3: CASSMRQASGNTIYF. As DNA, the CDR3 is TGTGCCAGTAGTATGAGACAGGCAAGTGGAAACACCATATATTTT.

This sequence joins TRBV18 and TRBJ1-5; 7 nucleotides match TRBD1. In germline, CDR1 is KGHSH, CDR2 LQKENI. With V trimmed by 5 bases and J by 6 bases, 7 bases remained unmatched. The CDR3 loop spans 14 amino acids. The CDR3 is CASSTRQGGQPQHF. CDR3 DNA: TGTGCCAGCTCAACGCGACAGGGTGGTCAGCCCCAGCATTTT.

This clone has just one count. In DNA, the CDR3 is TGTGCCAGCAGCTTTCCAGCGGGGGAGACAGATACGCAGTATTTT. It encodes CASSFPAGETDTQYF. V gene TRBV5-4 combines with J gene TRBJ2-3; TRBD2 matches at 8 bases. Trimming removed 2 bases from V and 3 bases from J; junction bases left unmatched: 5. This CDR3 is built from 15 residues. The germline V gene encodes CDR1 SGHNT and CDR2 YYREEE (reference sequence).

V and J are TRBV5-1 and TRBJ1-5; D is unclear. Germline V gives CDR1 SGHRS, CDR2 YFSETQ. V gave up 0 bases and J gave up 2 bases, with 9 bases separating them. The CDR3 extends over 15 amino acids. CDR3 residues: CASSLAGLGNQPQHF. The CDR3 nucleotides read TGCGCCAGCAGCTTGGCGGGGTTGGGCAATCAGCCCCAGCATTTT.

This clone has a single count. The CDR3 DNA follows: TGTGCCAGCAGTACGGAGCTCTCCTACGAGCAGTACGTC. Residues: CASSTELSYEQYV. The gene calls are TRBV6-2 or TRBV6-3 and TRBJ2-7; D not resolved. This CDR3 spans 13 amino acids. Germline V gives CDR1 MNHEY, CDR2 SVGEGT. Trimming cost V 5 bases and J 0 bases, with 8 bases left between them.

The gene calls are TRBV19 and TRBJ1-2; perhaps TRBD1 as D (5 bases). The V end was cut by 4 bases, the J end by 4 bases, with 10 bases between. This CDR3 is built from 13 residues. Germline values: CDR1 LNHDA, CDR2 SQIVND (reference sequence). This chain's CDR3 is CASSRDLGYGYTF. The CDR3 DNA reads TGTGCCAGTAGTAGGGACTTAGGCTATGGCTACACCTTC.

The genes are TRBV7-8 and TRBJ1-6, with TRBD1 matching 7 bases. The CDR3 loop spans 15 amino acids. The germline gives CDR1 SGHVS, CDR2 FQNEAQ. V dropped 5 bases and J dropped 10; count of bases not matched to a gene: 11. CDR3 amino acids: CASSVRDSVNSPLHF. CDR3 DNA: TGTGCCAGCAGCGTCCGGGACAGCGTAAACTCACCCCTCCACTTT. The variable domain in full, with the rest retrieved from reference TRBV7-8 and TRBJ1-6, is GAGVSQSPRYKVAKRGQDVALRCDPISGHVSLFWYQQALGQGPEFLTYFQNEAQLDKSGLPSDRFFAERPEGSVSTLKIQRTQQEDSAVYLCASSVRDSVNSPLHFGNGTRLTVT.

The chain joins TRBV7-8 to TRBJ1-1, with D maybe TRBD1 (6 bases). This CDR3 region has 15 residues. V dropped 4 bases and J dropped 2 bases, with 14 bases sitting between them. The V gene's germline CDR1 is SGHVS and CDR2 FQNEAQ. The CDR3 nucleotides are TGTGCCAGCAGCTCGATCAGGGGACCAAACACTGAAGCTTTCTTT. Its protein is CASSSIRGPNTEAFF.

The chain joins TRBV2 to TRBJ1-2; weak D call: TRBD1 (5 bases). Trimming took 7 bases from V and 3 from J, leaving 24 bases between them. Germline V gene sequence: CDR1 SNHLY, CDR2 FYNNEI. The CDR3 covers 17 residues. The CDR3 protein is CASTSRGGDRSHYGYTF. CDR3 nucleotides: TGTGCCAGCACCTCACGGGGGGGGGACCGTTCCCACTATGGCTACACCTTC.